This is a list of T cell receptor beta chains from one sample in a study of blood T cells in healthy people across ages. TCRdb reprocessed the 5' RACE reads via MiXCR and lists one record per CDR3 protein. The sample carries some 1.5 million distinct CDR3 sequences, under 55% recorded once. Source material: blood. These receptors were obtained from a woman between 18 and 29 years old in good health. CDR3s include the opening cysteine and the closing phenylalanine or tryptophan. D genes are given only for firm matches. Only some rows state a clone size, as once, few, many or a class for expanded clones.

NA	TRBJ1-1	NA	TRBV7-9	CASSPVGAGLNTEAFF	TGTGCCAGCAGCCCGGTGGGGGCAGGGTTGAACACTGAAGCTTTCTTT
few	TRBJ2-4	NA	TRBV4-3	CASSQDLTPPKNIQYF	TGCGCCAGCAGCCAAGACCTTACACCCCCCAAAAACATTCAGTACTTC
NA	TRBJ2-7	TRBD1	TRBV5-1	CASAFHPGQGETQYF	TGCGCCAGCGCCTTCCATCCGGGACAGGGGGAGACTCAGTACTTC
NA	TRBJ1-4	NA	TRBV7-9	CASSLSVQGEKLFF	TGTGCCAGCAGCTTATCAGTCCAGGGGGAAAAACTGTTTTTT
NA	TRBJ1-2	NA	TRBV27	CASSLAGTAHYGYTF	TGTGCCAGCAGTTTAGCCGGGACTGCGCACTATGGCTACACCTTC
NA	TRBJ2-2	NA	TRBV2	CASSKGNRAGELFF	TGTGCCAGCAGCAAGGGTAACAGGGCCGGGGAGCTGTTTTTT
NA	TRBJ2-7	NA	TRBV4-2	CASSQGKGSNYEQYF	TGTGCCAGCAGCCAAGGAAAAGGATCTAACTACGAGCAGTACTTC
few	TRBJ1-2	NA	TRBV6-1	CASRPFSAGNNYGYTF	TGTGCCAGCAGACCCTTCTCGGCGGGGAATAACTATGGCTACACCTTC
few	TRBJ2-3	TRBD2	TRBV11-3	CASSLGTSGDWPDTQYF	TGTGCCAGCAGCTTAGGGACTAGCGGAGACTGGCCCGATACGCAGTATTTT
few	TRBJ1-5	NA	TRBV6-6	CASSFPGPYSNQPQHF	TGTGCCAGCAGTTTTCCGGGGCCTTATAGCAATCAGCCCCAGCATTTT
NA	TRBJ2-7	NA	TRBV9	CASSARQTRNDEQYF	TGTGCCAGCAGCGCACGACAGACCCGGAACGACGAGCAGTACTTC
NA	TRBJ2-7	NA	TRBV28	CASSTPPREQYF	TGTGCCAGCAGCACCCCGCCGCGAGAGCAGTACTTC
NA	TRBJ2-1	TRBD2	TRBV6-6	CASRIRTSGAYNEQFF	TGTGCCAGCAGGATCCGAACTAGCGGGGCCTACAATGAGCAGTTCTTC